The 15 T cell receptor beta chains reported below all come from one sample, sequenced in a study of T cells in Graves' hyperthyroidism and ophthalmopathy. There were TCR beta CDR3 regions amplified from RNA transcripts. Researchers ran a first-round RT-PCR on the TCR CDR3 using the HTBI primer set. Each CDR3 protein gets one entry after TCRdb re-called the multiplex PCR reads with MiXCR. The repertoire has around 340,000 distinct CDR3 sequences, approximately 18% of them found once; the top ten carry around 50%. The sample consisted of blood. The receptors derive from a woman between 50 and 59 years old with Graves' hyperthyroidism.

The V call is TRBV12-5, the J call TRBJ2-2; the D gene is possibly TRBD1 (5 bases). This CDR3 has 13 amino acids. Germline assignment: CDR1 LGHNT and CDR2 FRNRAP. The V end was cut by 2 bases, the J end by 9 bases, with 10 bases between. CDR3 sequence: CASGLIGAWELFF. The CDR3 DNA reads TGTGCTAGTGGTTTGATTGGGGCCTGGGAGCTGTTTTTT.

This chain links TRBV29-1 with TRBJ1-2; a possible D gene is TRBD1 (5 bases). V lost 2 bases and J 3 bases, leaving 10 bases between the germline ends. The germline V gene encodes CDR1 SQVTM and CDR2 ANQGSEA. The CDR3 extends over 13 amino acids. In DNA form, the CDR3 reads TGCAGCGTTGAAACGGTCAGGGACTATGGCTACACCTTC. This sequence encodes CSVETVRDYGYTF.

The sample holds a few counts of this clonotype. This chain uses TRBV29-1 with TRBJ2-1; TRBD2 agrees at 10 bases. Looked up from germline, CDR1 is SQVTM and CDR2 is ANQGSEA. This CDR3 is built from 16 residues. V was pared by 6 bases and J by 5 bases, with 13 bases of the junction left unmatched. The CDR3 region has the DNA TGCAGCGTGAGGGGGTTACTAGCGGGGAGAGACAATGAGCAGTTCTTC. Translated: CSVRGLLAGRDNEQFF.

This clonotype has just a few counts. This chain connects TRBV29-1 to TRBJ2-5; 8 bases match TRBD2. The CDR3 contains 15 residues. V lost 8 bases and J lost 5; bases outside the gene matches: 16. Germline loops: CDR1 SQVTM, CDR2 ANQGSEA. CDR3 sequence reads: CSFLGGAAAGETQYF. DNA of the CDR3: TGCAGCTTCCTCGGGGGGGCGGCGGCAGGGGAGACCCAGTACTTC.

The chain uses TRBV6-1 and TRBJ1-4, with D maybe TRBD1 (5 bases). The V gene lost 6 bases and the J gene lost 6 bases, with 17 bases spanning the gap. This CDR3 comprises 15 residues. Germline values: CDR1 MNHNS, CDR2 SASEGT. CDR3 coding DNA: TGTGCCAGCAGATGGGACGGTCAACTGGATGAAAAACTGTTTTTT. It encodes CASRWDGQLDEKLFF.

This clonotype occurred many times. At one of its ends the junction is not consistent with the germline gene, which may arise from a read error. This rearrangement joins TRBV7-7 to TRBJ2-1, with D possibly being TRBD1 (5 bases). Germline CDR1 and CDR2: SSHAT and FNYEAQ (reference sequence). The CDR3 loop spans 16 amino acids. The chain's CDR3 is CASSLGAGYPYNEQFF. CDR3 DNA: TGTGCTAGCAGCTTAGGGGCAGGCTACCCGTACAATGAGCAGTTCTTC.

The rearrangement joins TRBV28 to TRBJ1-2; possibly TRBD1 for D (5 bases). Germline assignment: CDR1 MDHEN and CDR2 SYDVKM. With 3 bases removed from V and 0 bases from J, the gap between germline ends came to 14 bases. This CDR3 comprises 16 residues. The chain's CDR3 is CASSFDRSPTNYGYTF. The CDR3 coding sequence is TGTGCCAGCAGTTTCGACAGAAGCCCCACTAACTATGGCTACACCTTC.

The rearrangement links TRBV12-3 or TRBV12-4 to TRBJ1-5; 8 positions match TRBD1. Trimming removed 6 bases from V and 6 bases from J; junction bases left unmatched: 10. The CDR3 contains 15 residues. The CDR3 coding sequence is TGTGCCAGCAGACCCCAGGGGGCGGGAGGTCAGCCCCAGCATTTT. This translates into CASRPQGAGGQPQHF.

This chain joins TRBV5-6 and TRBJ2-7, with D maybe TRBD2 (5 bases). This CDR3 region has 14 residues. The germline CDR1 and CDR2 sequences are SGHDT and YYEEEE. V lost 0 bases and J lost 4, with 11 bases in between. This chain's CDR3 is CASSLESAGYEQYF. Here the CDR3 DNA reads TGTGCCAGCAGCTTGGAGTCTGCGGGTTACGAGCAGTACTTC.

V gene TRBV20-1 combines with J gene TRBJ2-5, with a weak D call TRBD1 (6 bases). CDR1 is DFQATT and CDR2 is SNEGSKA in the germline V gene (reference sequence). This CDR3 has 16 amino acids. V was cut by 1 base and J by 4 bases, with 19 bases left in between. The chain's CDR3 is CSARGESSEGVETQYF. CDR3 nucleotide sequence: TGCAGTGCTAGAGGAGAGAGTAGCGAGGGGGTAGAGACCCAGTACTTC.

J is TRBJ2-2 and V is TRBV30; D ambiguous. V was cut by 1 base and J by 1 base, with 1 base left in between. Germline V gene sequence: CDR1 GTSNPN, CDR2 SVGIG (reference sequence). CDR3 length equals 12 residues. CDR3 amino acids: CAWSENTGELFF. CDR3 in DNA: TGTGCCTGGAGTGAGAACACCGGGGAGCTGTTTTTT.

This chain's CDR3 is CASAEQGPTDTQYF. CDR3 sequence (DNA): TGTGCCAGTGCAGAACAGGGACCCACAGATACGCAGTATTTT. The rearrangement uses TRBV6-1 and TRBJ2-3, with D perhaps matching TRBD1 (6 bases). Germline assignment: CDR1 MNHNS and CDR2 SASEGT. The CDR3 totals 14 residues. Trimming shortened V by 9 bases and J by 2 bases, and 15 bases separated the two germline ends.

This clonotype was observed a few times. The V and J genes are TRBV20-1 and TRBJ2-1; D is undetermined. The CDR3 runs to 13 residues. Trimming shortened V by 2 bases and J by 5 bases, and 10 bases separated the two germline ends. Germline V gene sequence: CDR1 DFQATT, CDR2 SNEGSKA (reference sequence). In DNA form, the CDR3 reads TGCAGTGCTAGAATCACTAAAAACAATGAGCAGTTCTTC. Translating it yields CSARITKNNEQFF.

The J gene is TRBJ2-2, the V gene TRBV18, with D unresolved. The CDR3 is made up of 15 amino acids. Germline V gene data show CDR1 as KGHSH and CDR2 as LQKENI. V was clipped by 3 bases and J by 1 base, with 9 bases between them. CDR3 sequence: CASSPNNKNTGELFF. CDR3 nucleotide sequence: TGTGCCAGCTCACCTAATAACAAGAACACCGGGGAGCTGTTTTTT.

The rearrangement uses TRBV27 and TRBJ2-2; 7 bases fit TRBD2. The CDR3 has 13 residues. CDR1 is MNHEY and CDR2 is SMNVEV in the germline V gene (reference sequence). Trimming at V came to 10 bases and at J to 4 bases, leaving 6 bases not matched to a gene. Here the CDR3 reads CATGRSPTGELFF. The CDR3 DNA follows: TGTGCCACCGGGAGGAGTCCCACCGGGGAGCTGTTTTTT.